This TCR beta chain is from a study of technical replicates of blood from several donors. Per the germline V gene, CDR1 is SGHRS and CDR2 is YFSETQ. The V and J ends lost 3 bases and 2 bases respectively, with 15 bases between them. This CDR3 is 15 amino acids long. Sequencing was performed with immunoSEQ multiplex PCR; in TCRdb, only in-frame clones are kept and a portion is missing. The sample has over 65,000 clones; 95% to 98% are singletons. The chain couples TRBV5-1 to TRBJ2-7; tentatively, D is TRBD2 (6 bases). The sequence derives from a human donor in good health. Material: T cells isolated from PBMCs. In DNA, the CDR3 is TGCGCCAGCAGCTGGAACGTGGCGGGAACCTACGAGCAGTACTTC. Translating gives CASSWNVAGTYEQYF.